Presented here are 31 T cell receptor beta chains from one specimen sequenced in a study of blood T cells in healthy people across ages. Primed by a sample-barcoded 5' primer and a J-beta primer mix, a second PCR proceeded for roughly 6 to 12 cycles. Via MiXCR, TCRdb re-called the 5' RACE reads, giving one row per CDR3 protein. The sample lists 980,000 or so distinct CDR3 sequences, under 50% occurring once. Sequenced: blood. These TCRs come from a man aged 25 to 45 in good health.

This clonotype has a count of ten or more. The junction does not match germline at one end; this may be a read error. The V and J genes are TRBV7-9 and TRBJ2-1; D may be TRBD2 (5 bases). Germline V gene sequence: CDR1 SEHNR, CDR2 FQNEAQ (reference sequence). This CDR3 region has 14 residues. In DNA form, the CDR3 reads TGTGCCAGCAGCCCAAAGGCGGGCTACGATGAGCAGTTCTTC. Translating it yields CASSPKAGYDEQFF.

This clonotype is a singleton in its sample. V usage is TRBV20-1 and J usage is TRBJ2-5, with TRBD2 matching 11 bases. CDR1 and CDR2 (germline): DFQATT, SNEGSKA (reference sequence). CDR3 length: 15 amino acids. V lost 4 bases, J lost 2 bases, and 6 bases stayed unmatched. Here the CDR3 DNA reads TGCAGTGCTAAACTAGCGGGGGCCCCGCAAGAGACCCAGTACTTC. Its translation is CSAKLAGAPQETQYF.

The rearrangement joins TRBV6-5 to TRBJ2-5; weak D call: TRBD1 (6 bases). Germline V gene data show CDR1 as MNHEY and CDR2 as SVGAGI. This CDR3 is 16 amino acids long. V lost 0 bases and J lost 2, with 13 bases in between. The CDR3 sequence: CASSYSMGTGQETQYF. The DNA for the CDR3 is TGTGCCAGCAGTTACTCGATGGGAACAGGGCAAGAGACCCAGTACTTC.

V gene TRBV5-1 combines with J gene TRBJ2-4, with a weak D call TRBD2 (5 bases). The DNA matches TRBJ2-7 better at its end, which makes the J call doubtful. Germline CDR1 and CDR2: SGHRS and YFSETQ. This CDR3 region has 13 residues. The CDR3 nucleotides are TGCGCCAGCAGTGCGGGCAGATACTACGAGCAGTACTTC. Translated, it gives CASSAGRYYEQYF.

J is TRBJ2-3 and V is TRBV7-2; no reliable D call. Germline V CDR1 and CDR2: SGHTA, FQGNSA. The ends were cut back, 4 bases at V and 4 bases at J, with 15 bases in the middle. The CDR3 covers 15 residues. CDR3 in DNA: TGTACCAGCAGCTGGGGTGGTCCCTCTCCAGATACGCAGTATTTT. The encoded protein is CTSSWGGPSPDTQYF.

This chain joins TRBV7-2 and TRBJ2-3, with D unclear. Trimming took off 5 bases at V and 2 bases at J, with 11 bases between the two ends. This CDR3 contains 14 residues. Germline V gene sequence: CDR1 SGHTA, CDR2 FQGNSA. DNA of the CDR3: TGTGCCAGCAGCCCCCGGAGAGACACAGATACGCAGTATTTT. This translates into CASSPRRDTDTQYF.

The sample holds a few counts of this clonotype. The gene calls are TRBV6-1 and TRBJ2-5; TRBD1 matches at 9 bases. The last part of the DNA fits TRBJ2-7 better; the J call may be wrong. The CDR3 loop spans 12 amino acids. Looked up from germline, CDR1 is MNHNS and CDR2 is SASEGT. The CDR3 coding sequence is TGTGCCAGCATGGGACAGGGAGACGAGCAGTACTTC. Translation gives CASMGQGDEQYF.

The chain has TRBV7-2 and TRBJ2-5; D may be TRBD1 (6 bases). V gave up 4 bases and J gave up 1 base, with 13 bases separating them. The CDR3 is made up of 15 amino acids. Germline values: CDR1 SGHTA, CDR2 FQGNSA. The CDR3 is CASSSTTGVQETQYF. The CDR3 region has the DNA TGTGCCAGCAGCTCCACGACAGGAGTCCAAGAGACCCAGTACTTC.

The chain combines TRBV29-1 with TRBJ1-2; tentative D call: TRBD1 (6 bases). Germline CDR1 SQVTM, CDR2 ANQGSEA. The CDR3 extends over 15 amino acids. Trimming took 0 bases from V and 0 from J, leaving 11 bases between them. This CDR3 reads CSVEDWGAANYGYTF. The CDR3 DNA follows: TGCAGCGTTGAAGATTGGGGGGCAGCTAACTATGGCTACACCTTC.

The chain employs TRBV2 and TRBJ2-1, with D possibly TRBD1 on 6 matching bases. Germline V gene sequence: CDR1 SNHLY, CDR2 FYNNEI. This CDR3 is built from 14 residues. Trimming left V 5 bases short and J 1 base short, with 9 bases between. CDR3 sequence: CASSQGPSYNEQFF. CDR3 DNA: TGTGCCAGCAGTCAGGGGCCATCCTACAATGAGCAGTTCTTC.

The rearrangement links TRBV28 to TRBJ1-2; D is possibly TRBD1 (6 bases). CDR1 is MDHEN, CDR2 SYDVKM, per germline. V was pared by 7 bases and J by 8 bases, with 29 bases between. This CDR3 comprises 17 residues. CDR3 in amino acids: CASTSPRSWDISGGYTF. Written as DNA, the CDR3 is TGTGCCAGCACCTCACCTAGGTCGTGGGACATTTCGGGCGGCTACACCTTC.

J is TRBJ2-7 and V is TRBV5-1, with 9 bases lining up with TRBD1. J gave up 2 bases and V 0 bases, and 6 bases lay outside the gene matches. Germline assignment: CDR1 SGHRS and CDR2 YFSETQ. There are 16 residues in the CDR3. This CDR3 is CASSLDSGTGPYEQYF. CDR3 nucleotides: TGCGCCAGCAGCTTGGACTCTGGGACAGGGCCCTACGAGCAGTACTTC.

This clonotype has more than one count but fewer than ten. The chain combines TRBV7-2 with TRBJ2-3; either TRBD1 or TRBD2 may supply D (5 bases each). Per germline, CDR1 SGHTA and CDR2 FQGNSA. Trimming stripped 3 bases from V and 2 bases from J, with 12 bases between. The CDR3 extends over 15 amino acids. For the CDR3, the DNA is TGTGCCAGCAGCTTGCCCGAGGGGCCCACAGATACGCAGTATTTT. Translated, it gives CASSLPEGPTDTQYF.

This clonotype appeared a few times. This chain joins TRBV20-1 and TRBJ2-7; 12 bases map to TRBD2. Germline CDR1 reads DFQATT; CDR2 reads SNEGSKA (reference sequence). J was trimmed by 2 bases and V by 4 bases; bases with no gene match: 9. This CDR3 region has 16 residues. CDR3 residues: CSATSGGAYAAYEQYF. The DNA of the CDR3 is TGCAGTGCTACTAGCGGGGGGGCCTATGCCGCCTACGAGCAGTACTTC.

This clonotype was counted a few times. The chain combines TRBV10-3 with TRBJ1-5; D remains unclear. The germline V gene has CDR1 ENHRY and CDR2 SYGVKD. The V end was cut by 7 bases, the J end by 3 bases, with 13 bases between. The CDR3 is 14 amino acids. The CDR3 DNA reads as TGTGCCATCAACTCGGACGGCATCAATCAGCCCCAGCATTTT. Encoded protein: CAINSDGINQPQHF.

The chain uses TRBV5-1 and TRBJ2-7, with 9 bases lining up with TRBD1. V shed 3 bases, J shed 3 bases, and the junction held 7 bases outside the gene matches. Germline lookup yields CDR1 SGHRS and CDR2 YFSETQ. This CDR3 is built from 15 residues. This CDR3 reads CASSWGDRDNYEQYF. In DNA, the CDR3 is TGCGCCAGCAGCTGGGGGGACAGGGACAACTACGAGCAGTACTTC.

This chain connects TRBV4-3 to TRBJ1-6; D may be TRBD1 (5 bases). The germline gives CDR1 LGHNA, CDR2 YSLEER. The CDR3 totals 16 residues. Trimming took 2 bases from V and 8 from J, leaving 16 bases between them. This CDR3 reads CASSQPPWGGDSPLHF. As DNA, the CDR3 is TGCGCCAGCAGCCAACCTCCTTGGGGGGGGGATTCACCCCTCCACTTT.

The chain links TRBV11-2 to TRBJ2-3; maybe TRBD2 (6 bases). Deletions cut 6 bases from V and 4 bases from J, with 14 bases between. Germline assignment: CDR1 SGHAT and CDR2 FQNNGV. The CDR3 spans 14 residues. The CDR3 protein is CASSLLTSSDTQYF. CDR3 nucleotides: TGTGCCAGCAGTCTACTAACTAGCTCAGATACGCAGTATTTT.

V usage is TRBV5-4 and J usage is TRBJ1-6; D may be TRBD1 (5 bases). Trimming took off 1 base at V and 8 bases at J, with 13 bases between the two ends. Germline CDR1 SGHNT, CDR2 YYREEE (reference sequence). The CDR3 length is 15 residues. CDR3 loop: CASSLSGQRYSPLHF. DNA of the CDR3: TGTGCCAGCAGCTTGTCAGGGCAAAGGTATTCACCCCTCCACTTT.

V usage is TRBV5-1 and J usage is TRBJ2-3; 9 bases are a match to TRBD2. Unmatched junction bases numbered 4, after V lost 2 bases and J lost 0 bases. This CDR3 contains 16 residues. Germline V gives CDR1 SGHRS, CDR2 YFSETQ. The CDR3 loop reads CASSFRTSDSTDTQYF. CDR3 sequence (DNA): TGCGCCAGCAGCTTTAGGACTAGCGATAGCACAGATACGCAGTATTTT. Using reference TRBV5-1 and TRBJ2-3 for the parts outside the CDR3, the full variable domain is KAGVTQTPRYLIKTRGQQVTLSCSPISGHRSVSWYQQTPGQGLQFLFEYFSETQRNKGNFPGRFSGRQFSNSRSEMNVSTLELGDSALYLCASSFRTSDSTDTQYFGPGTRLTVL.

V gene TRBV5-1 combines with J gene TRBJ1-2; no reliable D call. The V and J ends lost 1 base and 4 bases respectively, with 14 bases between them. This CDR3 has 15 amino acids. Germline CDR1 and CDR2: SGHRS and YFSETQ. This chain's CDR3 is CASSLSSREPYGYTF. Written as DNA, the CDR3 is TGCGCCAGCAGCTTGTCTTCTAGGGAACCCTATGGCTACACCTTC.

This clonotype has a handful of counts. V gene TRBV7-8 combines with J gene TRBJ2-1; 7 bases align to TRBD2. After removal of 1 base from V and 4 bases from J, the junction contained 10 bases not matched to a gene. This CDR3 comprises 17 residues. Germline V lookup: CDR1 SGHVS, CDR2 FQNEAQ. CDR3 sequence (DNA): TGTGCCAGCAGCTTAGACCCCGAGCGGGGCTTGTACAATGAGCAGTTCTTC. The encoded protein is CASSLDPERGLYNEQFF.

This clonotype showed up just once. This chain connects TRBV27 to TRBJ2-1; a possible D gene is TRBD1 (5 bases). V gave up 2 bases and J gave up 13 bases, with 12 bases separating them. In germline, CDR1 is MNHEY, CDR2 SMNVEV (reference sequence). The CDR3 extends over 12 amino acids. CDR3 coding DNA: TGTGCCAGCAGTTTACTTCAGGGTCCTCAGTTCTTC. The encoded protein is CASSLLQGPQFF.

The chain combines TRBV6-1 with TRBJ2-5; TRBD1 aligns across 7 bases. Germline loops: CDR1 MNHNS, CDR2 SASEGT. There are 15 residues in the CDR3. Trimming at V came to 8 bases and at J to 1 base, leaving 10 bases not matched to a gene. The CDR3 loop reads CASFYRDSLQETQYF. The CDR3 DNA reads TGTGCCAGCTTTTACCGGGACAGCCTCCAAGAGACCCAGTACTTC.

The chain couples TRBV29-1 to TRBJ2-1; D call uncertain. The CDR3 runs to 11 residues. The V end was cut by 7 bases, the J end by 10 bases, with 14 bases between. The germline V gene has CDR1 SQVTM and CDR2 ANQGSEA. CDR3 residues: CSGRPAREQFF. The CDR3 region has the DNA TGCAGCGGCCGACCCGCCAGGGAGCAGTTCTTC.

This clonotype was seen more than once but under ten times. This sequence joins TRBV7-2 and TRBJ2-5; D remains ambiguous. Germline values: CDR1 SGHTA, CDR2 FQGNSA. V was trimmed by 4 bases and J by 6 bases, leaving 21 bases between them. The CDR3 totals 16 residues. The CDR3 DNA reads as TGTGCCAGCAGCTCCCCGACAATTACCCGACCTCAGACCCAGTACTTC. Protein product: CASSSPTITRPQTQYF.

V gene TRBV29-1 combines with J gene TRBJ1-1, with D unclear. Looked up from germline, CDR1 is SQVTM and CDR2 is ANQGSEA. The CDR3 is 12 amino acids. V lost 4 bases to trimming and J lost 4 bases, with 10 bases between them. CDR3 region: CSVGGGFTEAFF. DNA for the CDR3: TGCAGCGTTGGAGGAGGGTTCACTGAAGCTTTCTTT.

This clonotype was picked up a small number of times. V gene TRBV5-1 combines with J gene TRBJ2-1, with D perhaps assigned TRBD1 or TRBD2 (5 bases each). This CDR3 spans 16 amino acids. V gave up 4 bases and J gave up 2 bases, with 16 bases separating them. The germline V gene has CDR1 SGHRS and CDR2 YFSETQ. Here the CDR3 DNA reads TGCGCCAGCAGCCCCACCGGGACGGCCACCTACAATGAGCAGTTCTTC. This sequence encodes CASSPTGTATYNEQFF.

V usage is TRBV6-4 and J usage is TRBJ1-2; 8 bases fit TRBD1. The CDR3 is made up of 14 amino acids. V trimming: 4 bases; J trimming: 8 bases; junction bases outside the gene matches: 9. Germline CDR1 MRHNA, CDR2 SNTAGT. CDR3 bases: TGTGCCAGCAGTGTTCACGGACAGGGCGGAGGCTACACCTTC. It translates to CASSVHGQGGGYTF.

This chain uses TRBV27 with TRBJ2-7; no reliable D call. The CDR3 is 15 residues long. Germline CDR1 MNHEY, CDR2 SMNVEV (reference sequence). V was trimmed by 11 bases and J by 0 bases, leaving 20 bases between them. The CDR3 DNA follows: TGTGCCTCCCGGGTCGGGCAGCAACCCTCCTACGAGCAGTACTTC. Translating gives CASRVGQQPSYEQYF.

This clonotype was found a few times. This sequence joins TRBV30 and TRBJ2-1, with 8 bases aligning to TRBD1. V shed 5 bases and J 6 bases; nucleotides not matched to a gene: 9. Germline V lookup: CDR1 GTSNPN, CDR2 SVGIG (reference sequence). The CDR3 is 14 residues long. As DNA, the CDR3 is TGTGCCTGGGCAGGGGGCGCGGGAAGCAATGAGCAGTTCTTC. Translating it yields CAWAGGAGSNEQFF.